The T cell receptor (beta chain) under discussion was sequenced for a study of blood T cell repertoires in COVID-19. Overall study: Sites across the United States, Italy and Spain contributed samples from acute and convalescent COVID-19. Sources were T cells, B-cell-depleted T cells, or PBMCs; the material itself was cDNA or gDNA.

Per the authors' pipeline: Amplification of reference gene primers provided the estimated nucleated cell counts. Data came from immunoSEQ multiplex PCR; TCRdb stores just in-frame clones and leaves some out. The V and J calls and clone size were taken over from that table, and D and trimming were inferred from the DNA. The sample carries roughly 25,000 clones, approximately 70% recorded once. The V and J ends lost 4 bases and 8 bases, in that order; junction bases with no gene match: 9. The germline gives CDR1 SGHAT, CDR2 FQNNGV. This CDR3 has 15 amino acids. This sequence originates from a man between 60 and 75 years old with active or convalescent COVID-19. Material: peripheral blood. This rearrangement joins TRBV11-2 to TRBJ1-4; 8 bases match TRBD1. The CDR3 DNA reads TGTGCCAGCAGCTCGGGACAGGCCAGTGGCGAAAAACTGTTTTTT. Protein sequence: CASSSGQASGEKLFF.